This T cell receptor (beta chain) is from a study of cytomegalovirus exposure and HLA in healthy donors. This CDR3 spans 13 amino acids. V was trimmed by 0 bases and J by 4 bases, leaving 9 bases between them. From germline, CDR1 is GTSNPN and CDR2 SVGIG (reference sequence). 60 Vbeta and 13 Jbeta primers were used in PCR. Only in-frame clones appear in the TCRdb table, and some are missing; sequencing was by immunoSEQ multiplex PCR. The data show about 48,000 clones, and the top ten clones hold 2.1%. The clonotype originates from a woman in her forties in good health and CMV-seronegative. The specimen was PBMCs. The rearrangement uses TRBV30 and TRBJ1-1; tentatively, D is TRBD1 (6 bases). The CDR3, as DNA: TGTGCCTGGAGTGTCACAGGGAGCACTGAAGCTTTCTTT. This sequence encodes CAWSVTGSTEAFF. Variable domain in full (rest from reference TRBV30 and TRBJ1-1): SQTIHQWPATLVQPVGSPLSLECTVEGTSNPNLYWYRQAAGRGLQLLFYSVGIGQISSEVPQNLSASRPQDRQFILSSKKLLLSDSGFYLCAWSVTGSTEAFFGQGTRLTVV.